This TCR beta chain was sequenced during a study of CD8+ T cells in alopecia areata. RNA was isolated and reverse transcribed to cDNA, the sequencing template. The repertoire was sequenced with immunoSEQ multiplex PCR; TCRdb's copy has only in-frame clones and lacks some. The profile shows 200,000 to 250,000 clones, about two fifths of them singletons. With 0 bases removed from V and 3 bases from J, the gap between germline ends came to 15 bases. CDR1 is SEHNR and CDR2 is FQNEAQ in the germline V gene (reference sequence). The CDR3 covers 16 residues. Regarding treatment: oral pan-JAK inhibitor, 5-10 mg twice daily.

The chain joins TRBV7-9 to TRBJ2-7; D may be TRBD1 (5 bases). The TCR originated in a human donor with alopecia areata. The sequencing used CD4+ T cells sorted from blood, collected around week 31, from a patient treated with tofacitinib. The chain's CDR3 is CASSLARPAGYYEQYF. CDR3 DNA sequence: TGTGCCAGCAGCTTAGCCCGTCCTGCAGGGTACTACGAGCAGTACTTC.